This T cell receptor (beta chain) was obtained from a study of response to subunit inactivated influenza vaccine. At least ten counts were recorded for this clonotype. TCRdb itself ran the RT-PCR reads through MiXCR, one entry per CDR3 protein. The repertoire holds hundreds of thousands of distinct CDR3 sequences, 15% to 18% seen once, with around a tenth in the top ten. Specimen: PBMCs from blood, collected 11 to 12 days after vaccination. The TCR originated in a man aged 50 to 60 who received an inactivated influenza vaccine.

The CDR3 DNA follows: TGTGCCAGCAGCTTAGCCCTATCAAGCGGAGCTAGCACAGATACGCAGTATTTT. This sequence encodes CASSLALSSGASTDTQYF. V gene TRBV7-2 combines with J gene TRBJ2-3, with a possible D match to TRBD2 (5 bases). Trimming cost V 0 bases and J 0 bases, with 16 bases left between them. CDR1 SGHTA and CDR2 FQGNSA come from the germline V gene. The CDR3 totals 18 residues.